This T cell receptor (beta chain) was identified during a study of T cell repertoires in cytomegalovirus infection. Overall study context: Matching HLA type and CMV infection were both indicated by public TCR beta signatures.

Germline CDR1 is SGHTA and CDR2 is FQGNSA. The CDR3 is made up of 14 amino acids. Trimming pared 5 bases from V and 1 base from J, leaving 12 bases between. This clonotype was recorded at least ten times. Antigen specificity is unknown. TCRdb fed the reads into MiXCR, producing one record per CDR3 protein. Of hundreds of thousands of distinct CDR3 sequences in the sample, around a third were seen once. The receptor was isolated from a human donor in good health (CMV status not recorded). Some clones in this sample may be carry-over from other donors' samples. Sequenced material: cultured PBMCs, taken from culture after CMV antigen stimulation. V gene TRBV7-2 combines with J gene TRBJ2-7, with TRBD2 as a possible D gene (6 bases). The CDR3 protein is CASSRGGGSYEQYF. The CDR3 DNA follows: TGTGCCAGCAGCCGGGGCGGAGGGTCCTACGAGCAGTACTTC.